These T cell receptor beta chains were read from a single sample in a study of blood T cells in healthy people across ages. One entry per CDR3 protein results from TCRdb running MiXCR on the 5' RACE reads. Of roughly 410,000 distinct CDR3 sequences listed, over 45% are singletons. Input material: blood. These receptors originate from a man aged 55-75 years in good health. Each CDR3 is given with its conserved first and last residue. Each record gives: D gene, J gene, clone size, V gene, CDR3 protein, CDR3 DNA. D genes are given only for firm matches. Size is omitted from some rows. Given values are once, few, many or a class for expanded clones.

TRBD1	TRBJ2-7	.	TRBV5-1	CASSLQGRHEQYF	TGCGCCAGCAGCTTACAGGGGCGACACGAGCAGTACTTC
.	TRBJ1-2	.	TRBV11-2	CASSPTLGILGYTF	TGTGCCAGCAGCCCCACTTTGGGTATTCTCGGCTACACCTTC
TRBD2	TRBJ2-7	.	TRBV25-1	CASSTQGGIAGGRNEQYF	TGTGCCAGCAGTACACAAGGCGGGATAGCGGGGGGCCGCAATGAGCAGTACTTC
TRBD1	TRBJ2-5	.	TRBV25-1	CASSAPNRRGGQGLLQETQYF	TGTGCCAGCAGTGCCCCCAACCGCCGCGGGGGACAGGGACTCCTCCAAGAGACCCAGTACTTC
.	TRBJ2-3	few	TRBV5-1	CASSSAVSTTDTQYF	TGCGCCAGCAGCTCTGCTGTCTCCACCACAGATACGCAGTATTTT
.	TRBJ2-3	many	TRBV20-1	CSAPRQPATDTQYF	TGCAGTGCACCCCGACAGCCCGCCACAGATACGCAGTATTTT
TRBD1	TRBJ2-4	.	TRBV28	CASSGNRGRDAKNIQYF	TGTGCCAGCAGTGGCAACAGGGGGCGGGATGCCAAAAACATTCAGTACTTC
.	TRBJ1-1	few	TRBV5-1	CASSPTLVDKGGAFF	TGCGCCAGCAGCCCCACCCTGGTGGACAAGGGGGGAGCTTTCTTT
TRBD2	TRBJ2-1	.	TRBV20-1	CSAKTSGLGGEQFF	TGCAGTGCTAAGACTAGCGGTCTTGGCGGTGAGCAGTTCTTC
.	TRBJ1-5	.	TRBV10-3	CAISESQGGYSNQPQHF	TGTGCCATCAGTGAGTCTCAGGGAGGTTATAGCAATCAGCCCCAGCATTTT
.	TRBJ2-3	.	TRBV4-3	CASSQVPTDTQYF	TGCGCCAGCAGCCAAGTCCCCACAGATACGCAGTATTTT
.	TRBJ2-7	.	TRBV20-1	CSARGPSDEQYF	TGCAGTGCACGAGGCCCTAGCGACGAGCAGTACTTC
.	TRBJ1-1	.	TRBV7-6	CASSPRVDPNTEAFF	TGTGCCAGCAGCCCGAGAGTGGATCCGAACACTGAAGCTTTCTTT
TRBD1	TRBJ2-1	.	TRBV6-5	CASSYYTLTLQGAAYNEQFF	TGTGCCAGCAGTTACTACACCTTGACTTTACAGGGGGCTGCGTACAATGAGCAGTTCTTC
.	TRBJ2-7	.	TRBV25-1	CASSESTGRVHEQYF	TGTGCCAGCAGTGAATCTACCGGGAGAGTCCACGAGCAGTACTTC
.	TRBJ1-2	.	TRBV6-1	CASSVAPEGYTF	TGTGCCAGCAGTGTGGCTCCGGAGGGCTACACCTTC
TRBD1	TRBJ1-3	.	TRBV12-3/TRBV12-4	CASSEGTGGLYF	TGTGCCAGCAGCGAAGGGACAGGGGGGTTATATTTT
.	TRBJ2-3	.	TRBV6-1	CASSSGLTHTGTQYF	TGTGCCAGCAGCTCGGGACTTACTCACACAGGTACGCAGTATTTT
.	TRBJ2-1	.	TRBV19	CASTSPDSHNEQFF	TGTGCCAGCACCTCCCCGGACAGCCACAATGAGCAGTTCTTC
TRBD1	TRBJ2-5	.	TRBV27	CASSLRRRTDRASETQYF	TGTGCCAGCAGTTTGCGTAGAAGGACAGACAGGGCGTCGGAGACCCAGTACTTC
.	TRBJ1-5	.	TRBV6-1	CASSLQADQPQHF	TGTGCCAGCAGTTTACAAGCCGATCAGCCCCAGCATTTT
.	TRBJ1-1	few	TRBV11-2	CASSATASNTEAFF	TGTGCCAGCAGCGCGACAGCCTCGAACACTGAAGCTTTCTTT
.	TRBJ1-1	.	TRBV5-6	CASSLGAGALNTEAFF	TGTGCCAGCAGCTTGGGGGCAGGGGCCCTCAACACTGAAGCTTTCTTT
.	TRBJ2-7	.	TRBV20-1	CSARGTYNEQYF	TGCAGTGCTAGGGGCACTTACAATGAGCAGTACTTC
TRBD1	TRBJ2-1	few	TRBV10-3	CASLAGAGGSQYNEQFF	TGTGCCAGCCTCGCGGGTGCAGGGGGCAGTCAGTACAATGAGCAGTTCTTC
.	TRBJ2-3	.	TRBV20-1	CSAPLGQSSTDTQYF	TGCAGTGCCCCGCTCGGACAGTCTAGCACAGATACGCAGTATTTT
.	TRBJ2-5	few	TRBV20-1	CSPLPRAGTQYF	TGCAGCCCTCTCCCGAGGGCCGGGACCCAGTACTTC
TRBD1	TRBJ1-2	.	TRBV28	CASGRGQGRGYTF	TGTGCCAGCGGCCGTGGACAGGGACGTGGCTACACCTTC
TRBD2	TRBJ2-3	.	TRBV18	CASSPLAGAGADTQYF	TGTGCCAGCTCACCCTTAGCGGGAGCAGGGGCAGATACGCAGTATTTT
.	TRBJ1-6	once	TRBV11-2	CASSSAEGGGSPLHF	TGTGCCAGCAGCTCCGCCGAGGGGGGAGGTTCACCCCTCCACTTT
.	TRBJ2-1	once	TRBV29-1	CSVEVDGISAKQFF	TGCAGCGTTGAAGTGGACGGCATCTCAGCGAAGCAGTTCTTC
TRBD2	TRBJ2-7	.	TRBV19	CASSIGSGNIYNEQYF	TGTGCCAGTAGTATTGGTAGCGGGAACATCTACAATGAGCAGTACTTC
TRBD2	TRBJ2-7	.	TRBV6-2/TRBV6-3	CASGTSGNYEQYF	TGTGCCAGCGGTACTAGCGGGAACTACGAGCAGTACTTC
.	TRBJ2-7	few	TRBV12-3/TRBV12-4	CASTPRGGFSYNEQYF	TGTGCCAGCACCCCCCGGGGCGGCTTCTCCTACAATGAGCAGTACTTC
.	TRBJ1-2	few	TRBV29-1	CSAGQSNYGYTF	TGCAGCGCCGGACAGTCTAACTATGGCTACACCTTC
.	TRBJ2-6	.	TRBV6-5	CASSGISGANVLTF	TGTGCCAGCAGTGGGATCTCTGGGGCCAACGTCCTGACTTTC
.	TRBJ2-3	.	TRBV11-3	CASSLDSERDTQYF	TGTGCCAGCAGCTTAGATAGCGAGAGAGATACGCAGTATTTT
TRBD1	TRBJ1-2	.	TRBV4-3	CASSLSGGQGGYGYTF	TGCGCCAGCAGCCTTTCCGGGGGACAGGGGGGTTATGGCTACACCTTC
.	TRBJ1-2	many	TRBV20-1	CSGGGSSGGYTF	TGCAGTGGTGGGGGGAGTTCAGGTGGCTACACCTTC
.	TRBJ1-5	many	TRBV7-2	CASSPGGGNQPQHF	TGTGCCAGCAGCCCCGGGGGGGGCAATCAGCCCCAGCATTTT
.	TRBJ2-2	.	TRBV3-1	CASSRTGSNTGELFF	TGTGCCAGCAGCCGGACTGGGTCGAACACCGGGGAGCTGTTTTTT
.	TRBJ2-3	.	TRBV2	CASSVRGAFTDTQYF	TGTGCCAGCAGTGTAAGGGGGGCCTTCACAGATACGCAGTATTTT
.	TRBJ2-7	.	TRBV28	CATHGGPSYEQYF	TGTGCCACCCACGGGGGGCCCTCCTACGAGCAGTACTTC
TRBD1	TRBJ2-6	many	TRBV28	CATGQANSGANVLTF	TGTGCCACGGGACAGGCAAACTCTGGGGCCAACGTCCTGACTTTC
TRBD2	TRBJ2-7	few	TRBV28	CASSALAGGEQYF	TGTGCCAGCAGTGCTCTAGCGGGAGGCGAGCAGTACTTC